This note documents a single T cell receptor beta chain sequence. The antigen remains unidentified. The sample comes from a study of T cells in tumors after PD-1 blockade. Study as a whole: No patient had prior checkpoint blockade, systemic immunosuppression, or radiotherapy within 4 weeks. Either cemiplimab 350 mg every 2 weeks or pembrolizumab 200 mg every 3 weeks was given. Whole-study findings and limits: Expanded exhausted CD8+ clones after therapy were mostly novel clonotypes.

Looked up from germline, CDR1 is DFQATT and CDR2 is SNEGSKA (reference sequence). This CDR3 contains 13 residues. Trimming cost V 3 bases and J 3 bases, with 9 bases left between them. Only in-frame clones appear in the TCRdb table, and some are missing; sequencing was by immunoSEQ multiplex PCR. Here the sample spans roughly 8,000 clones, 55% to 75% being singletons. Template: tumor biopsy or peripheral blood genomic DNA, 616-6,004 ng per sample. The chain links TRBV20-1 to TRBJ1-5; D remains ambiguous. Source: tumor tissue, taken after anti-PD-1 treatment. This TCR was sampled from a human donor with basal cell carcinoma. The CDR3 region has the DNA TGCAGTGCTAGTTTCAGCAACAATCAGCCCCAGCATTTT. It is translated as CSASFSNNQPQHF.